One sample yielded the 9 T cell receptor beta chains listed below, sequenced in a study of identical twins. TCRdb fed the 5' RACE reads into MiXCR, producing one record per CDR3 protein. In the table there are 1.5 million to 2 million distinct CDR3 sequences, roughly 35% of which are singletons. Material for sequencing was cord blood. All receptors derive from a newborn girl in good health.

This clonotype showed up just a few times. The rearrangement joins TRBV5-5 to TRBJ2-7, with TRBD2 as a possible D gene (5 bases). Germline V CDR1 and CDR2: SGHKS, YYEKEE (reference sequence). This CDR3 has 16 amino acids. The V and J ends lost 4 bases and 0 bases respectively, with 17 bases between them. CDR3 residues: CASSPSGVEPSYEQYF. DNA for the CDR3: TGTGCCAGCAGCCCTTCCGGGGTGGAGCCCTCCTACGAGCAGTACTTC. The variable domain in full, completed from reference TRBV5-5 and TRBJ2-7, reads DAGVTQSPTHLIKTRGQQVTLRCSPISGHKSVSWYQQVLGQGPQFIFQYYEKEERGRGNFPDRFSARQFPNYSSELNVNALLLGDSALYLCASSPSGVEPSYEQYFGPGTRLTVT.

Details on this clonotype: A junction end diverges from the germline sequence, so it may reflect a read error. This chain joins TRBV14 and TRBJ2-1; TRBD2 might be the D (5 bases). The CDR3 covers 12 residues. Germline values: CDR1 SGHDN, CDR2 FVKESK. CDR3: CANSQAGLEQFF. CDR3 sequence (DNA): TGTGCCAACAGCCAAGCAGGACTTGAGCAGTTCTTC.

This clonotype showed up many times. The chain carries TRBV5-1 and TRBJ1-2; TRBD1 agrees at 7 bases. The V gene end was trimmed by 2 bases and the J gene end by 5 bases; junction bases not matched to a gene: 3. The germline V gene encodes CDR1 SGHRS and CDR2 YFSETQ. The CDR3 extends over 13 amino acids. As DNA, the CDR3 is TGCGCCAGCAGCTTTGGGACAGCTTATGGCTACACCTTC. Protein: CASSFGTAYGYTF.

As for this clonotype: One end of the junction varies from germline; a read error may be responsible. The chain couples TRBV7-2 to TRBJ2-3; 11 nucleotides align to TRBD2. The CDR3 spans 17 residues. Germline values: CDR1 SGHTA, CDR2 FQGNSA. CDR3 residues: CASSYRRLAGSTDTRYF. The CDR3, as DNA: TGTGCCAGCAGCTACCGACGACTAGCGGGGAGCACAGATACGCGGTATTTT.

This clonotype was counted a few times. V usage is TRBV25-1 and J usage is TRBJ1-4; TRBD1 might be the D (5 bases). Trimming removed 4 bases at V and 12 bases at J, with 21 bases between. The germline CDR1 and CDR2 sequences are MGHDK and SYGVNS. CDR3 length: 15 amino acids. The CDR3 DNA reads TGTGCCAGCAGTGCTCCCAGGGAGCCAAAGGGGCAACTGTTTTTT. Translating it yields CASSAPREPKGQLFF.

This chain joins TRBV7-8 and TRBJ2-3, with D possibly being TRBD1 (6 bases). The CDR3 consists of 16 residues. V lost 3 bases, J lost 0 bases, and 13 bases lay in between. Per the germline V gene, CDR1 is SGHVS and CDR2 is FQNEAQ. CDR3 coding DNA: TGTGCCAGCAGCTTGCGCTGGGGGCGCAGCACAGATACGCAGTATTTT. This gives the protein CASSLRWGRSTDTQYF.

This clonotype was counted a single time. The gene calls are TRBV11-2 and TRBJ2-2; 9 positions match TRBD1. After removal of 5 bases from V and 1 base from J, the junction contained 8 bases not matched to a gene. From germline, CDR1 is SGHAT and CDR2 FQNNGV. The CDR3 contains 17 residues. The CDR3 is CASSLKQGAMNTGELFF. CDR3 nucleotides: TGTGCCAGCAGCCTAAAACAGGGGGCGATGAACACCGGGGAGCTGTTTTTT.

The gene calls are TRBV5-4 and TRBJ2-5, with 9 positions matching TRBD2. The J call may be faulty, since TRBJ2-7 better matches the DNA end. CDR1 is SGHNT, CDR2 YYREEE, per germline (reference sequence). The CDR3 contains 17 residues. CDR3 sequence (DNA): TGTGCCAGCAGCTCGAGGAGCGGGAGGATTCAGTTTTACGAGCAGTACTTC. As protein: CASSSRSGRIQFYEQYF.

V and J are TRBV20-1 and TRBJ2-2, with D possibly matching TRBD1 (5 bases). The V gene's germline CDR1 is DFQATT and CDR2 SNEGSKA (reference sequence). Trimming removed 1 base from V and 2 bases from J, with 8 bases in between. The CDR3 length is 14 residues. In nucleotides, the CDR3 is TGCAGTGCTAGAGCCAGGGTAAACACCGGGGAGCTGTTTTTT. Protein product: CSARARVNTGELFF.